In this sample, the clone carrying this TCR beta chain turned up a few times. An equimolar mix of two oligonucleotides served as the beta constant-region primer for TRBC1 and TRBC2. Four rounds of PCR amplified the ligated cDNA using nested alpha and beta constant-region primers plus SP2. MiXCR, run by TCRdb on the UMI-ligation and nested PCR reads, gives a single entry per CDR3 protein. The sample has tens of thousands of distinct CDR3 sequences, about 10% seen once; the top ten hold about 1.3%. The data were taken from a study of naive and memory T cell subsets. Germline V lookup: CDR1 SNHLY, CDR2 FYNNEI. The ends were cut back, 1 base at V and 10 bases at J, with 5 bases in the middle. The CDR3 sequence is 12 residues long.

The sequence derives from a human donor in good health. The specimen was naive CD8+ T cells from blood. The V gene is TRBV2, the J gene TRBJ1-6; D unresolved. In DNA, the CDR3 is TGTGCCAGCAGTGAAGTGGGGTCACCCCTCCACTTT. This translates into CASSEVGSPLHF.